These 2 T cell receptor beta chains were sequenced from one sample in a study of T-cell reconstitution after alpha-beta-depleted transplantation in children. Unique molecular identifiers were incorporated into the prepared TCRbeta library. MiXCR, run by TCRdb on the PCR reads, gives a single entry per CDR3 protein. The sample shows 610,000 or so distinct CDR3 sequences, about a quarter of them seen only once. Sequenced here: PBMCs, sampled before TCRalphabeta/CD19-depleted stem cell transplant. The source is a boy in the first two years of life with Wiskott-Aldrich syndrome, due to receive a stem cell transplant.

This clonotype has only a few counts. This rearrangement joins TRBV5-1 to TRBJ2-1; D not certain. Between the trimmed V and J ends, which lost 0 bases and 6 bases, there was a span of 7 bases. This CDR3 comprises 13 residues. Germline values: CDR1 SGHRS, CDR2 YFSETQ. In nucleotides, the CDR3 is TGCGCCAGCAGCTTGGGCTCGTTCAATGAGCAGTTCTTC. Translation gives CASSLGSFNEQFF. The full variable domain, its missing parts supplied by reference TRBV5-1 and TRBJ2-1, is KAGVTQTPRYLIKTRGQQVTLSCSPISGHRSVSWYQQTPGQGLQFLFEYFSETQRNKGNFPGRFSGRQFSNSRSEMNVSTLELGDSALYLCASSLGSFNEQFFGPGTRLTVL.

V and J are TRBV29-1 and TRBJ2-1; D ambiguous. The CDR3 runs 17 residues. Germline V gives CDR1 SQVTM, CDR2 ANQGSEA. V was trimmed by 2 bases and J by 0 bases, leaving 17 bases between them. The CDR3 protein is CSVEYLQQAPSYNEQFF. The DNA for the CDR3 is TGCAGCGTTGAATATCTGCAACAAGCGCCCTCCTACAATGAGCAGTTCTTC.